Below, one T cell receptor (beta chain) is given with its context. Germline assignment: CDR1 SGHRS and CDR2 YFSETQ. This CDR3 has 15 amino acids. V was trimmed by 0 bases and J by 6 bases, leaving 13 bases between them. This sample is part of a study of blood T cell repertoires in COVID-19. Generated by immunoSEQ multiplex PCR, the TCRdb table keeps only in-frame clones and is missing some. The sample consists of around 140,000 clones, about nine tenths of them appearing once. This chain links TRBV5-1 with TRBJ1-5; D is unclear. Input material: peripheral blood. The TCR sequence derives from a middle-aged man with acute or convalescent COVID-19. CDR3 in amino acids: CASSLGQDPSQPQHF. CDR3 sequence (DNA): TGCGCCAGCAGCTTGGGGCAGGATCCAAGTCAGCCCCAGCATTTT.